One and the same sample provided the 25 T cell receptor beta chains below, sequenced in a study of blood T cells in healthy people across ages. The use of a sample-barcoded 5' primer and a J-beta primer mix characterized a second PCR of roughly 6 to 11 cycles. TCRdb reprocessed the 5' RACE reads with MiXCR, giving one entry per CDR3 protein. The profile covers 550,000 to 750,000 distinct CDR3 sequences, with under 25% appearing a single time and roughly 3.6% taken by the ten largest. Sequenced material: blood. The receptor source for this set is a man aged 65-85 years in good health.

In this sample, this clonotype turned up a few times. V usage is TRBV5-1 and J usage is TRBJ2-5; 10 bases fit TRBD2. V trimming: 1 base; J trimming: 3 bases; junction bases outside the gene matches: 12. The CDR3 totals 18 residues. In germline, CDR1 is SGHRS, CDR2 YFSETQ. The chain's CDR3 is CASSLRASGSLREETQYF. CDR3 DNA sequence: TGCGCCAGCAGCTTGAGGGCTAGCGGGAGCCTTCGAGAAGAGACCCAGTACTTC.

This clonotype was seen ten or more times. The genes are TRBV7-6 and TRBJ2-5; D is possibly TRBD1 or TRBD2 (5 bases each). CDR1 SGHVS and CDR2 FNYEAQ come from the germline V gene. V lost 5 bases and J 3 bases, leaving 13 bases between the germline ends. The CDR3 loop spans 14 amino acids. This CDR3 is CASSAGTAKETQYF. Here the CDR3 DNA reads TGTGCCAGCAGCGCTGGGACGGCAAAAGAGACCCAGTACTTC.

CDR3 in amino acids: CASSSGTVPRGANVLTF. In DNA form, the CDR3 reads TGTGCCAGCAGCTCAGGGACAGTCCCGCGGGGGGCCAACGTCCTGACTTTC. The chain carries TRBV7-8 and TRBJ2-6, with 7 bases matching TRBD1. Germline trimming cut 4 bases from V and 4 bases from J; bases unmatched to any gene: 10. The CDR3 loop spans 17 amino acids. Germline V gene data show CDR1 as SGHVS and CDR2 as FQNEAQ.

This rearrangement joins TRBV7-9 to TRBJ2-1; no clear D. The V end lost 5 bases, the J end lost 9 bases, and 11 bases lay between the germline ends. There are 12 residues in the CDR3. CDR1 is SEHNR, CDR2 FQNEAQ, per germline (reference sequence). CDR3 amino acids: CASSVSLSEQFF. The CDR3, as DNA: TGTGCCAGCAGCGTCTCCTTGAGTGAGCAGTTCTTC.

Turning to this clonotype: Given the absence of the conserved phenylalanine or tryptophan at the CDR3 end, a read error is likely. The chain uses TRBV5-1 and TRBJ1-5, with a weak D call TRBD1 (5 bases). Germline loops: CDR1 SGHRS, CDR2 YFSETQ. V was shortened by 1 base and J by 4 bases, with 15 bases between the two germline ends. There are 16 residues in the CDR3. The CDR3, as DNA: TGCGCCAGCAGCTTGACGGGGCCGGGGCGGAATCAGCCCCAGCATTGT. It encodes CASSLTGPGRNQPQHC.

This clonotype was picked up many times. V is TRBV12-3 or TRBV12-4 and J is TRBJ1-2; D gene ambiguous. V was cut by 3 bases and J by 4 bases, with 12 bases left in between. The CDR3 is made up of 14 amino acids. CDR3 DNA sequence: TGTGCCAGCAGTTTGGGGAGTGGTGGCTATGGCTACACCTTC. It yields the protein CASSLGSGGYGYTF.

V usage is TRBV7-2 and J usage is TRBJ2-4; 10 bases agree with TRBD2. From germline, CDR1 is SGHTA and CDR2 FQGNSA. The CDR3 totals 14 residues. Trimming cost V 8 bases and J 10 bases; bases outside gene matches: 11. The CDR3 here is CASQSSGSPGIQYF. CDR3 sequence (DNA): TGTGCCAGCCAATCTAGCGGGAGCCCCGGGATTCAGTACTTC.

This clonotype was found a few times. The chain is built from TRBV7-2 and TRBJ2-4; a weak D match, TRBD2 (5 bases). Germline CDR1 is SGHTA and CDR2 is FQGNSA. The CDR3 covers 19 residues. V shed 5 bases and J shed 5 bases, with 28 bases lying between them. Written as DNA, the CDR3 is TGTGCCAGCAGCCCGAGCGGCCCCTTTGGTCCCCTATCCCAAAACATTCAGTACTTC. Translated: CASSPSGPFGPLSQNIQYF.

This clonotype has just a few counts. The chain links TRBV7-3 to TRBJ2-5, with a weak D call TRBD2 (6 bases). The DNA end is a closer match to TRBJ2-1, so the J assignment may be wrong. This CDR3 is 14 amino acids long. CDR1 is SGHTA, CDR2 FQGTGA, per germline. The CDR3 nucleotides read TGTGCCAGCAGCTTAGGACTATCGGGGAATGAGCAGTTCTTC. Residues: CASSLGLSGNEQFF.

The chain couples TRBV2 to TRBJ2-5; D unclear. Trimming took 8 bases from V and 1 from J, leaving 8 bases between them. The CDR3 covers 12 residues. Germline CDR1 and CDR2: SNHLY and FYNNEI. The CDR3 DNA reads TGTGCCAGCGGGCGCGTCCAAGAGACCCAGTACTTC. It codes for CASGRVQETQYF.

J is TRBJ2-5 and V is TRBV13; TRBD2 agrees at 9 bases. CDR1 is PRHDT, CDR2 FYEKMQ, per germline (reference sequence). This CDR3 is 16 amino acids long. V lost 5 bases to trimming and J lost 2 bases; unmatched junction nucleotides: 9. CDR3 residues: CASSPRVAGAQETQYF. The CDR3 DNA sequence: TGTGCCAGCAGCCCCCGGGTAGCGGGAGCGCAAGAGACCCAGTACTTC.

The rearrangement uses TRBV4-1 and TRBJ2-5, with D possibly matching TRBD2 (6 bases). CDR1 is MGHRA and CDR2 is YSYEKL in the germline V gene. Trimming pared 2 bases from V and 1 base from J, leaving 14 bases between. This CDR3 comprises 16 residues. CDR3 residues: CASSQSGKTSQETQYF. In nucleotides, the CDR3 is TGCGCCAGCAGCCAATCAGGGAAGACTAGCCAAGAGACCCAGTACTTC.

This chain connects TRBV7-9 to TRBJ2-1; weak D call: TRBD2 (6 bases). The CDR3 has 13 amino acids. Trimming pared 5 bases from V and 6 bases from J, leaving 11 bases between. CDR1 and CDR2 from the germline V gene are SEHNR and FQNEAQ (reference sequence). This CDR3 is CASSINGGNEQFF. CDR3 in DNA: TGTGCCAGCAGCATTAACGGGGGCAATGAGCAGTTCTTC.

This clonotype was observed a few times. The chain uses TRBV3-1 and TRBJ2-7, with TRBD2 matching over 11 bases. The CDR3 is 15 residues long. The V segment lost 3 bases and the J segment 2 bases; nucleotides outside the gene matches: 3. CDR1 and CDR2 (germline): LGHDT, YNNKEL (reference sequence). The CDR3 DNA reads TGTGCCAGCAGCCACGGACTAGCGGGTGCCTACGAGCAGTACTTC. It specifies CASSHGLAGAYEQYF.

The chain recombines TRBV6-1 with TRBJ2-5, with D possibly TRBD2 on 5 matching bases. The CDR3 sequence is 14 residues long. Germline V gene sequence: CDR1 MNHNS, CDR2 SASEGT. Trimming took 3 bases from V and 2 from J, leaving 10 bases between them. CDR3 sequence reads: CASSETGGQETQYF. DNA of the CDR3: TGTGCCAGCAGTGAGACTGGCGGGCAAGAGACCCAGTACTTC.

This clonotype was counted only a few times. Its ends do not fully match the called genes, so a read error is possible. The rearrangement links TRBV3-1 to TRBJ1-1; 7 positions agree with TRBD1. This CDR3 is 15 amino acids long. CDR1 is LGHDT and CDR2 is YNNKEL in the germline V gene (reference sequence). The CDR3 here is CASSQAGTENTEAFF. CDR3 coding DNA: TGTGCCAGCAGCCAAGCCGGGACAGAGAACACTGAGGCTTTCTTT.

The V and J genes are TRBV5-1 and TRBJ2-7; 12 bases map to TRBD1. V dropped 4 bases and J dropped 4; count of bases not matched to a gene: 6. Germline assignment: CDR1 SGHRS and CDR2 YFSETQ. CDR3 length equals 15 residues. In DNA form, the CDR3 reads TGCGCCAGCAGCCCCGGGGGACAGGGGGCTTACGAGCAGTACTTC. Translated, it gives CASSPGGQGAYEQYF.

V is TRBV28 and J is TRBJ2-1; 7 bases match TRBD1. Per the germline V gene, CDR1 is MDHEN and CDR2 is SYDVKM. This CDR3 is 15 amino acids long. V trimming: 7 bases; J trimming: 8 bases; junction bases outside the gene matches: 14. The CDR3 loop is CASKTQGDIDYEQFF. The CDR3, as DNA: TGTGCCAGCAAGACCCAGGGGGATATAGATTATGAGCAGTTCTTC.

The chain carries TRBV12-3 or TRBV12-4 and TRBJ2-7; TRBD2 might be the D (6 bases). The V end was cut by 5 bases, the J end by 2 bases, with 13 bases between. This CDR3 is 14 amino acids long. The CDR3 nucleotides are TGTGCCAGCAGTCCTAGTTGGGGGGCCTACGAGCAGTACTTC. This gives the protein CASSPSWGAYEQYF.

This clonotype has a handful of counts. This chain connects TRBV7-2 to TRBJ1-2; tentatively, D is TRBD1 (5 bases). The germline CDR1 and CDR2 sequences are SGHTA and FQGNSA. The V gene lost 0 bases and the J gene lost 4 bases, with 12 bases spanning the gap. The CDR3 has 15 residues. The DNA of the CDR3 is TGTGCCAGCAGCTTAGCGGGGGACCGGGTCTATGGCTACACCTTC. Translated, it gives CASSLAGDRVYGYTF.

There are many counts of this clonotype. The V and J genes are TRBV15 and TRBJ1-5; 7 bases fit TRBD1. Trimming took 0 bases from V and 5 from J; bases not matched to a gene: 4. There are 15 residues in the CDR3. Germline loops: CDR1 LNHNV, CDR2 YYDKDF (reference sequence). The CDR3 loop is CATSRDPGGHQPQHF. CDR3 DNA sequence: TGTGCCACCAGCAGAGATCCAGGGGGGCATCAGCCCCAGCATTTT.

This clonotype was seen ten or more times. The chain uses TRBV12-3 or TRBV12-4 and TRBJ2-2; D is uncertain. Trimming pared 6 bases from V and 4 bases from J, leaving 6 bases between. The CDR3 has 12 residues. The CDR3 DNA reads as TGTGCCAGCAGGGAAAGCACCGGGGAGCTGTTTTTT. Protein product: CASRESTGELFF.

This clonotype was counted between two and nine times. The V and J genes are TRBV6-2 or TRBV6-3 and TRBJ2-3; a possible D gene is TRBD2 (6 bases). Trimming cost V 2 bases and J 0 bases, with 12 bases left between them. The germline V gene encodes CDR1 MNHEY and CDR2 SVGEGT. There are 16 residues in the CDR3. CDR3 residues: CASSYGGGKSTDTQYF. CDR3 in DNA: TGTGCCAGCAGTTACGGCGGCGGGAAAAGCACAGATACGCAGTATTTT.

This clonotype has just a few counts. The V gene is TRBV20-1, the J gene TRBJ2-7; 7 positions match TRBD1. The length of the CDR3 is 13 residues. The V and J ends lost 5 bases and 0 bases, in that order; junction bases with no gene match: 4. The germline gives CDR1 DFQATT, CDR2 SNEGSKA (reference sequence). Here the CDR3 reads CSAAQGLSYEQYF. CDR3 DNA sequence: TGCAGTGCTGCACAGGGGCTCTCCTACGAGCAGTACTTC.

The gene calls are TRBV18 and TRBJ1-5, with D possibly matching TRBD1 (5 bases). There are 13 residues in the CDR3. Germline V lookup: CDR1 KGHSH, CDR2 LQKENI. Deletions cut 6 bases from V and 5 bases from J, with 11 bases between. CDR3: CASSAGEDQPQHF. The DNA of the CDR3 is TGTGCCAGCTCGGCGGGGGAGGATCAGCCCCAGCATTTT.